The rows below give T cell receptor beta chains drawn from one sample of a study of shared clonotypes between healthy human individuals. The table came from immunoSEQ multiplex PCR; TCRdb's copy has only in-frame clones and leaves some out. Of approximately 700,000 clones in the sample, 55% to 85% were seen once. The sample taken for sequencing was memory CD4+ T cells sorted from blood. These TCRs come from a woman aged 30 to 39 in good health. CDR3s include the opening cysteine and the closing phenylalanine or tryptophan. Each record gives: D gene, V gene, clone size, J gene, CDR3 DNA, CDR3 protein. The D gene is left open where the match is weak. Size is stated for part of the rows, as once, few or many counts, or as a class when the clone is expanded.

.	TRBV10-1	.	TRBJ2-7	TGCGCCAGCAGTGAGTCGAATGGGAACTCCTACGAGCAGTACTTC	CASSESNGNSYEQYF
.	TRBV5-4	.	TRBJ1-2	TGTGCCAGCAGCTTGTTCAGGGACAACTATGGCTACACCTTC	CASSLFRDNYGYTF
TRBD2	TRBV19	few	TRBJ2-1	TGTGCCAGCTCGTCGACTAGCGGGAGGTACAATGAGCAGTTCTTC	CASSSTSGRYNEQFF
.	TRBV7-9	few	TRBJ1-2	TGTGCCAGCAGCCCCACAGGGTCTGGCTACACCTTC	CASSPTGSGYTF
TRBD2	TRBV28	many	TRBJ2-5	TGTGCCAGCAGTTTATTAGCGGGAGGGCCCTATGAGACCCAGTACTTC	CASSLLAGGPYETQYF
TRBD2	TRBV7-9	few	TRBJ2-7	TGTGCCAGCAGCTTATCCTTAGTTAGCGGGGAGTCAAACGAGCAGTACTTC	CASSLSLVSGESNEQYF
.	TRBV28	.	TRBJ1-1	TGTGCCAGCAGTCCGCAACACGGGGCCACTGAAGCTTTCTTT	CASSPQHGATEAFF
TRBD2	TRBV28	few	TRBJ2-3	TGTGCCACCGCGAGCATAGCGGGAGTCCCCACAGATACGCAGTATTTT	CATASIAGVPTDTQYF
.	TRBV9	.	TRBJ2-3	TGTGCCAGCAGCGTAGGACTTCCCACAGATACGCAGTATTTT	CASSVGLPTDTQYF
.	TRBV27	.	TRBJ2-7	TGTGCCAGCAGTTTATCCGGGACGGGACCCTACGAGCAGTACTTC	CASSLSGTGPYEQYF
.	TRBV4-2	.	TRBJ2-1	TGTGCCAGCAGCCAAGGCGATGCGACGTCCCGGGATGAGCAGTTCTTC	CASSQGDATSRDEQFF
.	TRBV6-5	.	TRBJ1-2	TGTGCCAGCAGTTACTCATCGGGGTTGAATGGCTACACCTTC	CASSYSSGLNGYTF
TRBD1	TRBV9	.	TRBJ1-5	TGTGCCAGCAGCGCCACAGGGGGGGACAATCAGCCCCAGCATTTT	CASSATGGDNQPQHF
.	TRBV19	.	TRBJ1-1	TGTGCCAGTACCATGGGGTCGGGCACTGAAGCTTTCTTT	CASTMGSGTEAFF
.	TRBV5-1	.	TRBJ2-7	TGCGCCAGCAGCTTGGTAGGGGACGACGAGCAGTACTTC	CASSLVGDDEQYF
.	TRBV7-2	many	TRBJ2-1	TGTGCCAGCAGCTTAGACGCCATGACGGGGGACAATGAGCAGTTCTTC	CASSLDAMTGDNEQFF
.	TRBV21-1	.	TRBJ2-1	TGTGCCAGCAGGGGGCCGTACAATGAGCAGTTCTTC	CASRGPYNEQFF
TRBD2	TRBV18	.	TRBJ2-7	TGTGCCAGCTCACCAATCGGGACTAGCCTCTCCTACGAGCAGTACTTC	CASSPIGTSLSYEQYF
TRBD2	TRBV5-1	.	TRBJ2-7	TGCGCCAGCAGCTTGGGACTAGCGGGAAGGGAGCAGTACTTC	CASSLGLAGREQYF